Presented here are 13 T cell receptor beta chains from one specimen sequenced in a study of T cell responses to AZD1222 COVID-19 vaccine. Assay used: immunoSEQ multiplex PCR; TCRdb lists only in-frame clones, some missing. This table has approximately 130,000 clones, nearly 90% appearing once. The material sequenced was peripheral blood, taken 28 days after the second AZD1222 dose. These TCRs come from an adult who received the AZD1222 COVID-19 vaccine.

The sample holds one count of this clone. CDR3 sequence: CASSLYRFFQNTGELFF. As DNA, the CDR3 is TGTGCCAGCAGCTTATACAGGTTTTTCCAAAACACCGGGGAGCTGTTTTTT. The V call is TRBV11-2, the J call TRBJ2-2; tentative D call: TRBD1 (5 bases). V shed 2 bases and J shed 2 bases, with 15 bases lying between them. The CDR3 runs to 17 residues. Germline V gives CDR1 SGHAT, CDR2 FQNNGV.

The rearrangement uses TRBV2 and TRBJ2-1; D perhaps matches TRBD2 (5 bases). The germline gives CDR1 SNHLY, CDR2 FYNNEI. Trimming shortened V by 6 bases and J by 0 bases, and 9 bases separated the two germline ends. This CDR3 is 14 amino acids long. The DNA of the CDR3 is TGTGCCAGCAGCCTAGCCTCCTCCTACAATGAGCAGTTCTTC. Translation: CASSLASSYNEQFF.

This clone was picked up one time. The V and J genes are TRBV27 and TRBJ1-2, with 7 nucleotides matching TRBD1. Per germline, CDR1 MNHEY and CDR2 SMNVEV (reference sequence). Unmatched junction bases numbered 7, after V lost 4 bases and J lost 2 bases. The CDR3 runs 15 residues. CDR3 amino acids: CASSSPRQGNYGYTF. CDR3 sequence (DNA): TGTGCCAGCAGTTCCCCTCGACAGGGAAACTATGGCTACACCTTC.

The rearrangement links TRBV28 to TRBJ1-2, with 8 bases matching TRBD1. J lost 6 bases, V lost 6 bases, and 6 bases had no gene match. The CDR3 is made up of 13 amino acids. Germline CDR1 MDHEN, CDR2 SYDVKM. The CDR3 DNA reads as TGTGCCAGCAGACTTACAGGGGGAAATGGCTACACCTTC. Protein: CASRLTGGNGYTF.

The chain combines TRBV29-1 with TRBJ1-2; no reliable D call. The CDR3 covers 13 residues. V was trimmed by 4 bases and J by 0 bases, leaving 9 bases between them. Per germline, CDR1 SQVTM and CDR2 ANQGSEA. The DNA for the CDR3 is TGCAGCGTTGGTGGAGATGCTAACTATGGCTACACCTTC. Translating gives CSVGGDANYGYTF. The whole variable domain, filled in from reference TRBV29-1 and TRBJ1-2, reads SAVISQKPSRDICQRGTSLTIQCQVDSQVTMMFWYRQQPGQSLTLIATANQGSEATYESGFVIDKFPISRPNLTFSTLTVSNMSPEDSSIYLCSVGGDANYGYTFGSGTRLTVV.

This rearrangement joins TRBV5-8 to TRBJ1-5; 7 positions agree with TRBD1. This CDR3 has 15 amino acids. Germline lookup yields CDR1 SGHTS and CDR2 YDEGEE. V trimming: 4 bases; J trimming: 4 bases; junction bases outside the gene matches: 8. The DNA of the CDR3 is TGTGCCAGCAGCCCGGTGGGCAGGGGGAATCAGCCCCAGCATTTT. It yields the protein CASSPVGRGNQPQHF.

V is TRBV7-9 and J is TRBJ1-2; the D is unclear. V lost 11 bases, J lost 6 bases, and 16 bases lay in between. Germline V CDR1 and CDR2: SEHNR, FQNEAQ (reference sequence). This CDR3 contains 12 residues. CDR3 coding DNA: TGTGCCGCAGAGGAGGGATCGCATGGCTACACCTTC. Residues: CAAEEGSHGYTF. The whole variable domain, remainder taken from reference TRBV7-9 and TRBJ1-2, is DTGVSQNPRHKITKRGQNVTFRCDPISEHNRLYWYRQTLGQGPEFLTYFQNEAQLEKSRLLSDRFSAERPKGSFSTLEIQRTEQGDSAMYLCAAEEGSHGYTFGSGTRLTVV.

The chain couples TRBV23-1 to TRBJ1-5; D remains unclear. TRBV23-1 has ORF status, its function being uncertain. The CDR3 extends over 17 amino acids. V was clipped by 1 base and J by 2 bases, with 15 bases between them. As DNA, the CDR3 is TGCGCCAGCAGTCAATTGAGAAGCACGGTCTGCAATCAGCCCCAGCATTTT. Its protein is CASSQLRSTVCNQPQHF.

The chain couples TRBV14 to TRBJ2-5; possibly TRBD1 for D (6 bases). Germline V gives CDR1 SGHDN, CDR2 FVKESK. Trimming took 0 bases from V and 13 from J, leaving 21 bases between them. The CDR3 is made up of 15 amino acids. CDR3 coding DNA: TGTGCCAGCAGCCAAGATAGGTGGGCGACAGGTCCTTGGTACTTC. Protein product: CASSQDRWATGPWYF.

The chain carries TRBV5-4 and TRBJ2-1, with 9 bases fitting TRBD2. CDR1 and CDR2 from the germline V gene are SGHNT and YYREEE (reference sequence). The CDR3 has 15 residues. Trimming removed 3 bases from V and 2 bases from J; junction bases left unmatched: 3. In DNA form, the CDR3 reads TGTGCCAGCAGCTACGGACTAGCGACCTACAATGAGCAGTTCTTC. Translated: CASSYGLATYNEQFF.

DNA of the CDR3: TGCGCCAGCAGCCATGCAAACGGAGGTTTCCAAGAGACCCAGTACTTC. Amino acids: CASSHANGGFQETQYF. This chain uses TRBV4-1 with TRBJ2-5, with D possibly TRBD2 on 5 matching bases. Germline CDR1 and CDR2: MGHRA and YSYEKL. Trimming took 3 bases from V and 1 from J, leaving 15 bases between them. This CDR3 is 16 amino acids long.

This CDR3 is CASSPPGRINEQYF. The DNA for the CDR3 is TGTGCCAGCAGCCCGCCGGGGCGGATAAACGAGCAGTACTTC. This chain joins TRBV4-2 and TRBJ2-7; the D call may be TRBD1 or TRBD2 (5 bases each). Germline lookup yields CDR1 LGHNA and CDR2 YNFKEQ. The CDR3 covers 14 residues. The ends were cut back, 4 bases at V and 5 bases at J, with 15 bases in the middle.

The rearrangement links TRBV19 to TRBJ2-6, with 11 bases matching TRBD2. CDR1 and CDR2 from the germline V gene are LNHDA and SQIVND (reference sequence). The CDR3 has 21 residues. J was trimmed by 0 bases and V by 4 bases; bases with no gene match: 14. The DNA of the CDR3 is TGTGCCAGTAGTACTGTGGGTCTAGCGGGAGGTAAGAGCTCTGGGGCCAACGTCCTGACTTTC. It translates to CASSTVGLAGGKSSGANVLTF.